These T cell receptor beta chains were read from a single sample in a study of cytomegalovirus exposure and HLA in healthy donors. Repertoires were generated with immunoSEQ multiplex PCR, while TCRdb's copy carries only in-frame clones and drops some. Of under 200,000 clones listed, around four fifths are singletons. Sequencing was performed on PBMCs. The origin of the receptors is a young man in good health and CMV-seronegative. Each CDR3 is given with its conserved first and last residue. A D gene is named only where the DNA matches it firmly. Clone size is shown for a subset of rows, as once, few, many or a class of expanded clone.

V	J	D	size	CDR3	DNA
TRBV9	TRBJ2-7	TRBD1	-	CASSLRTGGVYEQYF	TGTGCCAGCAGCCTCCGGACAGGGGGCGTCTACGAGCAGTACTTC
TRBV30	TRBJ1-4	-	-	CAWSLLGLPREKLFF	TGTGCCTGGAGCCTACTGGGCCTGCCTCGCGAAAAACTGTTTTTT
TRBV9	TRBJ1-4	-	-	CASSVEGADGEKLFF	TGTGCCAGCAGCGTAGAGGGAGCGGATGGAGAAAAACTGTTTTTT
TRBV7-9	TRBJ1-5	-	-	CASSLVGQTGLSQPQHF	TGTGCCAGCAGCTTAGTTGGCCAAACGGGTCTCAGTCAGCCCCAGCATTTT
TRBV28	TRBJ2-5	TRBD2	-	CASGGGLAGQETQYF	TGTGCCAGCGGGGGAGGACTAGCGGGGCAAGAGACCCAGTACTTC
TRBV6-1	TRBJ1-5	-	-	CASTGQTNQPQHF	TGTGCCAGCACGGGACAAACTAATCAGCCCCAGCATTTT
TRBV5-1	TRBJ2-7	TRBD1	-	CASREWDRDTYEQYF	TGCGCCAGCAGGGAGTGGGACAGGGATACCTACGAGCAGTACTTC
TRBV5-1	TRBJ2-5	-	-	CASRDWQSQETQYF	TGCGCCAGCAGAGACTGGCAGTCCCAAGAGACCCAGTACTTC
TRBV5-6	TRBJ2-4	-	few	CASSLRVGGAKNIQYF	TGTGCCAGCAGCTTGAGGGTAGGGGGTGCCAAAAACATTCAGTACTTC
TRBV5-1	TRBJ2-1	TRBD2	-	CASRSGWGGSSYNEQFF	TGCGCCAGCAGGTCCGGATGGGGGGGGAGCTCCTACAATGAGCAGTTCTTC
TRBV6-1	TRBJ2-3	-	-	CASRLLTRADTQYF	TGTGCCAGCAGACTACTGACCCGCGCGGATACGCAGTATTTT
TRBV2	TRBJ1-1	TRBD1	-	CASSRQGAVTEAFF	TGTGCCAGCAGCAGACAGGGGGCGGTCACTGAAGCTTTCTTT
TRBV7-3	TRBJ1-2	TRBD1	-	CASSLGDRGTNYGYTF	TGTGCCAGCAGCTTAGGCGACAGGGGAACTAACTATGGCTACACCTTC
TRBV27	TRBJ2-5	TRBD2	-	CASRPSGRGETQYF	TGTGCCAGCAGGCCTAGCGGGAGGGGGGAGACCCAGTACTTC
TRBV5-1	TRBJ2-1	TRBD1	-	CASSRDRGRNEQFF	TGCGCCAGCAGCAGGGACAGGGGCAGGAATGAGCAGTTCTTC
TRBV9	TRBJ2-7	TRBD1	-	CASSLSRTGGKDEQYF	TGTGCCAGCAGCCTATCCCGGACAGGGGGCAAGGACGAGCAGTACTTC
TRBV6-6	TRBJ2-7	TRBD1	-	CASTEGFTGDGYF	TGTGCCAGCACCGAGGGATTTACAGGGGATGGGTACTTC
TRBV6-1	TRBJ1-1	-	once	CASSPPGYGEAFF	TGTGCCAGCAGTCCTCCCGGTTATGGTGAAGCTTTCTTT
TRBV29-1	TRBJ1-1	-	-	CSVEDRDRFEAFF	TGCAGCGTTGAAGATCGTGACAGGTTCGAAGCTTTCTTT
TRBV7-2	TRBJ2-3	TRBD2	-	CASSRTSGRVGTDTQYF	TGTGCCAGCAGCCGGACTAGCGGGAGGGTCGGCACAGATACGCAGTATTTT
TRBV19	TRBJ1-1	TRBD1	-	CASKDRVAHIGAEAFF	TGTGCCAGTAAGGACAGGGTGGCCCACATTGGGGCTGAAGCTTTCTTT
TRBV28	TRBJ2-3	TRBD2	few	CASSPEGLAGAQDTQYF	TGTGCCAGCAGTCCCGAGGGACTAGCGGGAGCCCAAGATACGCAGTATTTT
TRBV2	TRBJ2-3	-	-	CASKRTTDTQYF	TGTGCCAGCAAAAGGACTACAGATACGCAGTATTTT
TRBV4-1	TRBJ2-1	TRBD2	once	CASSQEGQREIGEQFF	TGCGCCAGCAGCCAAGAGGGGCAGCGGGAGATCGGGGAGCAGTTCTTC
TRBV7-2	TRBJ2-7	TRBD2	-	CASSNILAGGYEQYF	TGTGCCAGCAGCAACATACTAGCGGGAGGCTACGAGCAGTACTTC
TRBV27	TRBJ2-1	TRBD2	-	CASSLSGGEQFF	TGTGCCAGCAGTTTATCCGGGGGGGAGCAGTTCTTC
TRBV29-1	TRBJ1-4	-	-	CSVGKGAVNEKLFF	TGCAGCGTGGGGAAAGGGGCTGTTAATGAAAAACTGTTTTTT
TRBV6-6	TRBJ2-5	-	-	CASSYSSGYQETQYF	TGTGCCAGCAGTTACTCCTCAGGGTACCAAGAGACCCAGTACTTC
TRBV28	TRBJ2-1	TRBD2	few	CASSLAGEIDEQFF	TGTGCCAGCAGTTTAGCGGGGGAGATCGATGAGCAGTTCTTC
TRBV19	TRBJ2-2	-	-	CASSPQGPGTGELFF	TGTGCCAGTAGCCCACAGGGCCCGGGCACCGGGGAGCTGTTTTTT
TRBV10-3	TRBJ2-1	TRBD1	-	CATSTGQGINNEQFF	TGTGCCACCTCCACTGGACAGGGGATAAACAATGAGCAGTTCTTC
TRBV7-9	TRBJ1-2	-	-	CASSAMTVANYGYTF	TGTGCCAGCAGCGCCATGACAGTCGCTAACTATGGCTACACCTTC
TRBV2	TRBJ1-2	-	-	CASTTANYGYTF	TGTGCCAGTACGACAGCTAACTATGGCTACACCTTC
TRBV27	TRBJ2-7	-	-	CASSPPGYKQYF	TGTGCCAGCAGTCCCCCGGGATACAAGCAGTACTTC
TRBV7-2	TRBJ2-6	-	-	CASSPQGGAGANVLTF	TGTGCCAGCAGCCCGCAAGGGGGGGCCGGGGCCAACGTCCTGACTTTC
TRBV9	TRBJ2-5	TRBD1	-	CASSALRGRGETQYF	TGTGCCAGCAGTGCCCTCAGGGGGCGCGGAGAGACCCAGTACTTC
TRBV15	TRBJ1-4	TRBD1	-	CATRRTGTADEKLFF	TGTGCCACCAGACGTACCGGGACAGCAGATGAAAAACTGTTTTTT
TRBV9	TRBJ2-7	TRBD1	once	CASSVGQGAYEQYF	TGTGCCAGCAGCGTAGGGCAGGGGGCCTACGAGCAGTACTTC
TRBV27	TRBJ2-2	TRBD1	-	CASSPRTGWDTGELFF	TGTGCCAGCAGTCCTCGGACAGGTTGGGACACCGGGGAGCTGTTTTTT
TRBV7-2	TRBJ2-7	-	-	CASSLSSYEQYF	TGTGCCAGCAGCCTCAGCTCCTACGAGCAGTACTTC
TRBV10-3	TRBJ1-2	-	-	CAISEMGEDYTF	TGTGCCATCAGTGAGATGGGTGAGGACTACACCTTC
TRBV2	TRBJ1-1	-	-	CASSESGGTEAFF	TGTGCCAGCAGTGAATCGGGTGGAACTGAAGCTTTCTTT
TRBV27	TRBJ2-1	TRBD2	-	CASSLLAGEQFF	TGTGCCAGCAGTTTACTAGCGGGTGAGCAGTTCTTC
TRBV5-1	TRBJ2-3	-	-	CASSWVPGGAGTDTQYF	TGCGCCAGCAGCTGGGTCCCGGGCGGGGCGGGCACAGATACGCAGTATTTT
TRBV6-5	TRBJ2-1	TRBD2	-	CASSYGGGSHNEQFF	TGTGCCAGCAGTTACGGCGGGGGGAGCCACAATGAGCAGTTCTTC
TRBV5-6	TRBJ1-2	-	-	CASSLVAGRGVDYGYTF	TGTGCCAGCAGCTTGGTGGCGGGGCGCGGAGTGGACTATGGCTACACCTTC
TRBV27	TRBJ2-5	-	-	CASSLTQETQYF	TGTGCCAGCAGCTTGACTCAAGAGACCCAGTACTTC
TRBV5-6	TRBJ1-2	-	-	CASSANWPYGYTF	TGTGCCAGCAGCGCAAATTGGCCCTATGGCTACACCTTC
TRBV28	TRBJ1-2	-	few	CASSTDSYYGYTF	TGTGCCAGCAGTACGGACAGCTACTATGGCTACACCTTC
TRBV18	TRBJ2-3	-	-	CASSPSPGNTQYF	TGTGCCAGCTCACCAAGCCCAGGGAATACGCAGTATTTT
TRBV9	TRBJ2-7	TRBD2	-	CASSVGEGRSYEQYF	TGTGCCAGCAGCGTAGGGGAGGGACGATCCTACGAGCAGTACTTC
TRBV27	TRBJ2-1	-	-	CASGTSYNEQFF	TGTGCCAGCGGGACTTCCTACAATGAGCAGTTCTTC